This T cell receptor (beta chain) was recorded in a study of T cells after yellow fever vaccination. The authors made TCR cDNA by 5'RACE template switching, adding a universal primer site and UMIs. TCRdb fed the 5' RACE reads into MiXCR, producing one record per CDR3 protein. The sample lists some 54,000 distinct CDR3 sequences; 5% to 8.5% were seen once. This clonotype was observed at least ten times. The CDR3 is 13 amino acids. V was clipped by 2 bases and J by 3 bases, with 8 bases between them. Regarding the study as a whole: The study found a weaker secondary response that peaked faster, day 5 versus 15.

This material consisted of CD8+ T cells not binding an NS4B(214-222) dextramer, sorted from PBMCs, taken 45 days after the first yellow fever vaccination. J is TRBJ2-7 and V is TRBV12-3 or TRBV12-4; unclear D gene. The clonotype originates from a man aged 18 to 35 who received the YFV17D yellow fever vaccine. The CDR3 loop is CASSLNSLYEQYV. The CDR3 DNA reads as TGTGCCAGCAGTTTAAACAGCCTCTACGAGCAGTACGTC.